These 26 T cell receptor beta chains came from one sample sequenced in a study of CXCR3-negative and CXCR3-positive naive CD8 T cells. The TRB libraries of cDNA were built by UMI-labeled 5' RACE. TCRdb re-analyzed the 5' RACE reads; it lists each CDR3 protein once, without DNA. The table gives around 50,000 distinct CDR3 sequences; the top ten clones make up over 1.2% of it. Specimen: naive CXCR3- CD8+ T cells from blood. As to subset: CD45RO-CCR7+CD27+CD95- naive CD8+ T cells lacking CXCR3 (TNR3-). The receptors derive from a human donor in good health. Some clones in this sample may be carry-over from other donors' samples.

V is TRBV5-1 and J is TRBJ2-7. The length of the CDR3 is 13 residues. Germline CDR1 is SGHRS and CDR2 is YFSETQ. The CDR3 sequence is CASSLDRWNEQYF.

The gene calls are TRBV7-9 and TRBJ2-1; TCRdb proposes TRBD2, but this gene call is untestable without DNA. Germline values: CDR1 SEHNR, CDR2 FQNEAQ (reference sequence). The CDR3 spans 14 residues. This chain's CDR3 is CASSLPGAGNEQFF.

The chain has TRBV21-1 and TRBJ2-7; TCRdb's assignment of TRBD1 cannot be checked, as there is no DNA. TRBV21-1 is recorded as a pseudogene. The length of the CDR3 is 18 residues. The CDR3 sequence: CASSRQGGPACRSYEQYF.

The rearrangement links TRBV27 to TRBJ2-1; TCRdb reports TRBD1, a call that lacks DNA to check it against. CDR3 length: 12 residues. Germline loops: CDR1 MNHEY, CDR2 SMNVEV (reference sequence). The CDR3 is CASSLGGDEQFF.

The chain is built from TRBV30 and TRBJ2-7; TCRdb gives TRBD1 as the D gene, but with no DNA this cannot be confirmed. Germline V gives CDR1 GTSNPN, CDR2 SVGIG (reference sequence). This CDR3 has 15 amino acids. CDR3 protein: CAWSPLGAPQYEQYF.

CDR3 in amino acids: CASSQGLADNTGELFF. The V and J genes are TRBV4-2 and TRBJ2-2; TCRdb calls TRBD2, which cannot be checked without DNA. The CDR3 is 16 amino acids. The germline gives CDR1 LGHNA, CDR2 YNFKEQ.

V gene TRBV7-9 combines with J gene TRBJ1-2. This CDR3 is built from 14 residues. From germline, CDR1 is SEHNR and CDR2 FQNEAQ (reference sequence). CDR3 residues: CASSPREGRNGYTF.

The gene calls are TRBV11-2 and TRBJ2-1; the D call from TCRdb, TRBD2, cannot be confirmed without DNA. This CDR3 has 15 residues. Germline V gene sequence: CDR1 SGHAT, CDR2 FQNNGV. The CDR3: CASSPATSGRYEQFF.

V usage is TRBV4-3 and J usage is TRBJ2-7; the TCRdb call, TRBD1, lacks DNA for checking. Germline V CDR1 and CDR2: LGHNA, YSLEER. This CDR3 is built from 15 residues. The CDR3 is CASSQDGSQTYEQYF.

The V and J genes are TRBV5-6 and TRBJ2-7. Germline-derived CDR1 and CDR2 are SGHDT and YYEEEE. CDR3 length: 14 residues. The CDR3 region is CASSLGSPLYEQYF.

This sequence joins TRBV7-8 and TRBJ2-7; TCRdb selects TRBD1, and the lack of DNA leaves this call unchecked. The germline V gene encodes CDR1 SGHVS and CDR2 FQNEAQ. CDR3 length: 17 residues. CDR3 loop: CASSPHRQVTPAYEQYF.

The chain uses TRBV27 and TRBJ1-6. The germline V gene encodes CDR1 MNHEY and CDR2 SMNVEV (reference sequence). The CDR3 sequence is 17 residues long. Here the CDR3 reads CASSFSWEGLYNSPLHF.

The chain links TRBV6-5 to TRBJ1-1; the D call from TCRdb, TRBD1, cannot be confirmed without DNA. Germline CDR1 is MNHEY and CDR2 is SVGAGI. This CDR3 has 17 residues. CDR3 protein: CASSYSSGAGVGTEAFF.

The J gene is TRBJ1-2, the V gene TRBV29-1; TCRdb designates TRBD1, a call that cannot be tested without DNA. Germline V gives CDR1 SQVTM, CDR2 ANQGSEA. This CDR3 spans 15 amino acids. This CDR3 is CSVAGTAPSNYGYTF.

The V and J genes are TRBV5-1 and TRBJ2-1; TCRdb's D call, TRBD2, is unchecked because there is no DNA. The CDR3 contains 14 residues. Germline CDR1 reads SGHRS; CDR2 reads YFSETQ. The CDR3 sequence is CASSPDYYYNEQFF.

The chain carries TRBV2 and TRBJ2-3. The CDR3 is made up of 13 amino acids. Germline loops: CDR1 SNHLY, CDR2 FYNNEI. The chain's CDR3 is CASTERDPDTQYF. Full variable domain (remainder filled in from reference TRBV2 and TRBJ2-3): EPEVTQTPSHQVTQMGQEVILRCVPISNHLYFYWYRQILGQKVEFLVSFYNNEISEKSEIFDDQFSVERPDGSNFTLKIRSTKLEDSAMYFCASTERDPDTQYFGPGTRLTVL.

The chain links TRBV7-6 to TRBJ2-7. This CDR3 has 14 amino acids. CDR1 and CDR2 (germline): SGHVS, FNYEAQ. This CDR3 reads CASSLAGPLDEQYF.

This clonotype is medium-sized (0.01 to 0.1%) by frequency. J is TRBJ2-2 and V is TRBV7-6; TCRdb lists TRBD1, though no DNA is available to test this call. The CDR3 is 16 amino acids. Germline lookup yields CDR1 SGHVS and CDR2 FNYEAQ. Here the CDR3 reads CASNGEPQGASGELFF.

The chain recombines TRBV7-6 with TRBJ2-1. Germline values: CDR1 SGHVS, CDR2 FNYEAQ. This CDR3 is built from 21 residues. The CDR3 spells CASSLESMQDPRMTAYNEQFF.

V and J are TRBV30 and TRBJ1-1; TCRdb designates TRBD1, a call that cannot be tested without DNA. The germline V gene has CDR1 GTSNPN and CDR2 SVGIG (reference sequence). CDR3 length: 13 residues. CDR3 residues: CAWSDEGHTEAFF.

The genes are TRBV6-5 and TRBJ1-1; TCRdb names TRBD1, which stays unverified in the absence of DNA. There are 14 residues in the CDR3. Per the germline V gene, CDR1 is MNHEY and CDR2 is SVGAGI. CDR3 in amino acids: CASSHIAGGTEAFF.

The chain carries TRBV18 and TRBJ1-5. From germline, CDR1 is KGHSH and CDR2 LQKENI. The CDR3 has 14 amino acids. The CDR3: CASSPKAEKEPQHF.

V gene TRBV20-1 combines with J gene TRBJ2-1; the D call from TCRdb, TRBD2, cannot be confirmed without DNA. The CDR3 extends over 19 amino acids. Germline CDR1 DFQATT, CDR2 SNEGSKA (reference sequence). CDR3 residues: CSARLPGLAVRAPYNEQFF.

CDR3 sequence: CASSQGPDTEAFF. V is TRBV4-1 and J is TRBJ1-1. Germline V CDR1 and CDR2: MGHRA, YSYEKL. The CDR3 sequence is 13 residues long.

The V call is TRBV29-1, the J call TRBJ1-1. Per germline, CDR1 SQVTM and CDR2 ANQGSEA. The CDR3 has 12 residues. CDR3 protein: CSVEGLSTEAFF.

The V and J genes are TRBV7-8 and TRBJ2-5; TCRdb outputs TRBD2, but without DNA this stays unchecked. Germline V gene lookup returns CDR1 SGHVS and CDR2 FQNEAQ. This CDR3 contains 14 residues. The CDR3 region is CASSQGRYQETQYF.